Presented here are 3 T cell receptor beta chains from one specimen sequenced in a study of beta chain features in type 1 diabetes. The study's findings and limits: When Type 1 diabetes patients were examined, their TCRB CDR3s proved moderately but significantly shorter in all four CD4+ subsets.

No cognate antigen is known for these TCRs. Since all of the isolated RNA was reverse transcribed, expressed TCRB transcripts were what got sequenced. Here immunoSEQ multiplex PCR was the method, and the copy in TCRdb shows in-frame clones only, minus some. In the table there are 300,000 to 450,000 clones, around 9.6% of which are singletons. The sequenced sample consisted of central memory CD4+ T cells from blood. All receptors derive from a man between 25 and 39 years old with type 1 diabetes.

The genes are TRBV5-1 and TRBJ2-5; weak D call: TRBD2 (6 bases). Trimming removed 0 bases at V and 3 bases at J, with 12 bases between. The length of the CDR3 is 15 residues. CDR1 SGHRS and CDR2 YFSETQ come from the germline V gene. The CDR3 sequence: CASSLGRDLKETQYF. The CDR3, as DNA: TGCGCCAGCAGCTTGGGGAGGGACTTAAAAGAGACCCAGTACTTC.

The chain links TRBV2 to TRBJ1-3; D gene uncertain. The length of the CDR3 is 16 residues. Trimming shortened V by 1 base and J by 0 bases, and 10 bases separated the two germline ends. CDR1 and CDR2 (germline): SNHLY, FYNNEI. CDR3 sequence reads: CASSEEELLSGNTIYF. As DNA, the CDR3 is TGTGCCAGCAGTGAAGAAGAACTTCTCTCTGGAAACACCATATATTTT.

This rearrangement joins TRBV6-5 to TRBJ2-7; TRBD2 might be the D (5 bases). Deletions cut 5 bases from V and 2 bases from J, with 13 bases between. The CDR3 contains 14 residues. CDR1 and CDR2 (germline): MNHEY, SVGAGI. CDR3 loop: CASSEGGGTYEQYF. CDR3 nucleotides: TGTGCCAGCAGTGAAGGAGGCGGAACCTACGAGCAGTACTTC.